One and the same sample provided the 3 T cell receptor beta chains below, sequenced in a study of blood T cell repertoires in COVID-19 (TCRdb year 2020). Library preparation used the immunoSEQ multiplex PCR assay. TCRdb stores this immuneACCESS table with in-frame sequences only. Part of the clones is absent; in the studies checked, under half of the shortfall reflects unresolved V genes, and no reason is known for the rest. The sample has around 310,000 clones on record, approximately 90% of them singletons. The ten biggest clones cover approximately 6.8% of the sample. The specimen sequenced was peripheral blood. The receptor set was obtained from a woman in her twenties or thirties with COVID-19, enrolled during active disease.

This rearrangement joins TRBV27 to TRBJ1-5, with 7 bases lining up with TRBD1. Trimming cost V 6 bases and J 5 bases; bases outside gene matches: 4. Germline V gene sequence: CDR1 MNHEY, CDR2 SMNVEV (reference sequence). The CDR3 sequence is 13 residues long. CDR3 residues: CASSRGTYQPQHF. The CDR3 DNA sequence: TGTGCCAGCAGCAGGGGGACGTATCAGCCCCAGCATTTT.

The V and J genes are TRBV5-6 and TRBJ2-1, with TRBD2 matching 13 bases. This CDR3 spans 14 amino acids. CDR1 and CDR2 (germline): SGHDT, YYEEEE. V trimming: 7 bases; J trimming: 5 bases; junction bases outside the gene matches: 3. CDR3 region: CASRLAGGHNEQFF. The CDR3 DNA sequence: TGTGCCAGCCGACTAGCGGGAGGACACAATGAGCAGTTCTTC.

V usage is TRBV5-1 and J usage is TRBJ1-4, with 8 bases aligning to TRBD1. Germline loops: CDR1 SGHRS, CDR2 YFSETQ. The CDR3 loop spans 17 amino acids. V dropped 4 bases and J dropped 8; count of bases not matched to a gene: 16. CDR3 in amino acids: CASSRTSLTTGEEKLFF. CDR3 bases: TGCGCCAGCAGCCGAACATCGCTAACGACAGGGGAGGAAAAACTGTTTTTT. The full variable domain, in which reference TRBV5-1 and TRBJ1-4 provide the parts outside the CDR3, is KAGVTQTPRYLIKTRGQQVTLSCSPISGHRSVSWYQQTPGQGLQFLFEYFSETQRNKGNFPGRFSGRQFSNSRSEMNVSTLELGDSALYLCASSRTSLTTGEEKLFFGSGTQLSVL.